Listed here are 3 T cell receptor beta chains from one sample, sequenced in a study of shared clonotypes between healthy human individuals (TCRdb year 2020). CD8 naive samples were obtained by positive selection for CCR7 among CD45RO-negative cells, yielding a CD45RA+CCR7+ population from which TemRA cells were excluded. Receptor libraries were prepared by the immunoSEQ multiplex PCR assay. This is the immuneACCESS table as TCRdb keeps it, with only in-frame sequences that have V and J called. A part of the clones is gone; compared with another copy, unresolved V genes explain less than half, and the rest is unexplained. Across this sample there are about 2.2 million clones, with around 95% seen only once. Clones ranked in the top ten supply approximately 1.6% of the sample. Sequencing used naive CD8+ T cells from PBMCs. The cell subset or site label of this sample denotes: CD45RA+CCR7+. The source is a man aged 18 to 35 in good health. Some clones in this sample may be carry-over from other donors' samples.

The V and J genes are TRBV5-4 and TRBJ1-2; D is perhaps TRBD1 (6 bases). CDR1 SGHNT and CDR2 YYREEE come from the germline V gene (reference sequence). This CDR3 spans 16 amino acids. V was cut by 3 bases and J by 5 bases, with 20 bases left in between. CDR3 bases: TGTGCCAGCAGCTCCCGGGACACCTGGGGAACTTATGGCTACACCTTC. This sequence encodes CASSSRDTWGTYGYTF.

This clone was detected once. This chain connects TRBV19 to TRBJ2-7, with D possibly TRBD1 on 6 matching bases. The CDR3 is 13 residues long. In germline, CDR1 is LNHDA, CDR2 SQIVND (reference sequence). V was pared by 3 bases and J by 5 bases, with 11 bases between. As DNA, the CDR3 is TGTGCCAGTAGTATTCGGTCAGGGGACGAGCAGTACTTC. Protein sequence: CASSIRSGDEQYF.

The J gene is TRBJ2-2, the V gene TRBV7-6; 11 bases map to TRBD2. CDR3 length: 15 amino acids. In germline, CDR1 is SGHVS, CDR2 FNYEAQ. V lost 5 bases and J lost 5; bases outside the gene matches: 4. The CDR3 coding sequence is TGTGCCAGCAGCCGCCGACTAGCGGGAACCGGGGAGCTGTTTTTT. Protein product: CASSRRLAGTGELFF.